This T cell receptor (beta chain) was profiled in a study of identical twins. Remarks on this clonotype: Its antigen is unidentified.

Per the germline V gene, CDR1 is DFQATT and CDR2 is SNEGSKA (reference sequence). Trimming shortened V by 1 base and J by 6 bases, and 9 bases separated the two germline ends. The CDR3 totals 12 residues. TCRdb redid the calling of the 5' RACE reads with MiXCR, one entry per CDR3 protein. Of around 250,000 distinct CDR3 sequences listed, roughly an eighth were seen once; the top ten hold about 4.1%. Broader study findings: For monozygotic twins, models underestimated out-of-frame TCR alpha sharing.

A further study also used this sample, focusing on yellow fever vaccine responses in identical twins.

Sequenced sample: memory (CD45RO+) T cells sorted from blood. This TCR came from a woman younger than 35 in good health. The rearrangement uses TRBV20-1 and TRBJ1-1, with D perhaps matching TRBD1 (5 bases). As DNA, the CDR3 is TGCAGTGCTAGAGGGGGGGTCGCTGAAGCTTTCTTT. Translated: CSARGGVAEAFF.